This section outlines one T cell receptor (beta chain) sequence together with its context. Its matching antigen is unknown. This specimen belongs to a study of cytomegalovirus exposure and HLA in healthy donors. Overall study results and limits: Testing in vitro showed a few CMV-associated chains specific for CMV antigens. Researchers catalogued 150 or so TCR beta chains as cytomegalovirus-associated.

V lost 1 base and J 4 bases, leaving 14 bases between the germline ends. The CDR3 extends over 16 amino acids. In germline, CDR1 is SEHNR, CDR2 FQNEAQ (reference sequence). Primers for the PCR totalled 60 Vbeta and 13 Jbeta. Clones were sequenced by immunoSEQ multiplex PCR, and TCRdb holds only the in-frame ones, with some missing. The repertoire holds around 180,000 clones, with about three quarters as singletons. The source of this sequence is a middle-aged woman in good health and CMV-seronegative. The sample consisted of PBMCs. The gene calls are TRBV7-9 and TRBJ1-3; D gene ambiguous. The CDR3 loop is CASSLDGWRSGNTIYF. CDR3 sequence (DNA): TGTGCCAGCAGCTTAGATGGATGGCGGTCCGGAAACACCATATATTTT.